This T cell receptor beta chain originates from a study of patients and donors after allogeneic stem cell transplantation. This CDR3 is built from 16 residues. Looked up from germline, CDR1 is SNHLY and CDR2 is FYNNEI. The junction had 16 bases not matched to a gene; V was cut back by 6 bases and J by 9 bases. One entry per CDR3 protein results from TCRdb running MiXCR on the RT-PCR reads. The sample includes under 200,000 distinct CDR3 sequences, nearly 25% of them seen just once. Sequenced material: blood, either unsorted or a sorted T cell fraction (not recorded which). The chain joins TRBV2 to TRBJ2-1; TRBD2 matches at 8 bases. The TCR originated in a human donor who was either an allogeneic HSCT recipient or a stem cell or donor lymphocyte infusion donor (not recorded which). It is not recorded whose cells these are; they may come from a transplant donor. Written as DNA, the CDR3 is TGTGCCAGCAGACGAGCTCCGGGACTAGAAATTCCTGAGCAGTTCTTC. Translation: CASRRAPGLEIPEQFF.